These 6 T cell receptor beta chains were all obtained from the same sample, sequenced in a study of CDR3 diversity in severe acne. TCRdb re-called the PCR reads through MiXCR, storing one row per CDR3 protein. This table has tens of thousands of distinct CDR3 sequences, 50% to 65% appearing once. Sequencing used blood. The receptors were sampled from a male donor in good health, without acne.

This clonotype was seen a few times. The junction and the germline gene differ at one end; a read error may be behind it. This chain links TRBV5-1 with TRBJ1-2, with D uncertain. There are 13 residues in the CDR3. CDR1 is SGHRS and CDR2 is YFSETQ in the germline V gene. CDR3 sequence (DNA): TGTGCCAGCAGTTTGGTGGGAGGCTATGGCTACACCTTC. Translating it yields CASSLVGGYGYTF.

This sequence joins TRBV2 and TRBJ1-2, with 10 bases identical to TRBD1. The trim removed 4 bases at V and 8 bases at J, leaving 4 bases unmatched. The CDR3 consists of 13 residues. Looked up from germline, CDR1 is SNHLY and CDR2 is FYNNEI. This CDR3 is CASSVGTGVGYTF. The CDR3 coding sequence is TGTGCCAGCAGTGTCGGGACAGGGGTCGGCTACACCTTC.

This sequence joins TRBV6-1 and TRBJ2-7, with D possibly TRBD1 on 6 matching bases. The CDR3 totals 13 residues. Deletions cut 2 bases from V and 4 bases from J, with 9 bases between. Per germline, CDR1 MNHNS and CDR2 SASEGT. CDR3 coding DNA: TGTGCCAGCAGTGAAAGAGGGGGTTACGAGCAGTACTTC. It is translated as CASSERGGYEQYF.

The CDR3 region is CASSRDLLAGYTF. Written as DNA, the CDR3 is TGTGCCAGCAGTCGGGATCTTCTGGCGGGCTACACCTTC. The genes are TRBV7-9 and TRBJ1-2; D is unresolved. The CDR3 extends over 13 amino acids. V lost 6 bases to trimming and J lost 8 bases, with 16 bases between them. Germline lookup yields CDR1 SEHNR and CDR2 FQNEAQ (reference sequence).

In this sample, this clonotype turned up many times. The rearrangement uses TRBV30 and TRBJ2-3; D gene uncertain. This CDR3 has 12 amino acids. The V end was cut by 5 bases, the J end by 2 bases, with 8 bases between. CDR1 GTSNPN and CDR2 SVGIG come from the germline V gene (reference sequence). The CDR3 DNA follows: TGTGCCTGGGGCGGAACCACAGATACGCAGTATTTT. It codes for CAWGGTTDTQYF.

This chain uses TRBV24-1 with TRBJ1-2; the D gene is possibly TRBD1 (5 bases). The CDR3 contains 13 residues. Looked up from germline, CDR1 is KGHDR and CDR2 is SFDVKD. Trimming removed 5 bases from V and 7 bases from J, with 13 bases in between. The CDR3 sequence: CATSAGIGVGYTF. The CDR3 DNA reads as TGTGCCACCAGTGCAGGGATCGGAGTTGGCTACACCTTC.